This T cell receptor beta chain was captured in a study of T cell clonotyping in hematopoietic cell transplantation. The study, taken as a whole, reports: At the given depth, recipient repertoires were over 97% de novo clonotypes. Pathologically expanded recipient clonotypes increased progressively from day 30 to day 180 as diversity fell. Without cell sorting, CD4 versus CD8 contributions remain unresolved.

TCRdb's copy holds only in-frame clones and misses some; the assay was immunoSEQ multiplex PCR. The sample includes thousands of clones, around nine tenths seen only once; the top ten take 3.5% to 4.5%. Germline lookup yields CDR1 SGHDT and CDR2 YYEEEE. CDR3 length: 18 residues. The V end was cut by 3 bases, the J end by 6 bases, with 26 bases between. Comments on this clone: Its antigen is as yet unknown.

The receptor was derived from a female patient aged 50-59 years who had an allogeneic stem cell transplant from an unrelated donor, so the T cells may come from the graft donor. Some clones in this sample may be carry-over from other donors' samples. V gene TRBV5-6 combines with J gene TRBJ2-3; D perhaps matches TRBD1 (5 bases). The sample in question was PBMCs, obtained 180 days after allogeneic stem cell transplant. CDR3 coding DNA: TGTGCCAGCAGCTACACCCCAGGGTGGGGCCAGGGTGGGGATACGCAGTATTTT. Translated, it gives CASSYTPGWGQGGDTQYF.